This TCR beta chain was sequenced for a study of graft-versus-host responses after intestinal transplantation. Looking at the study overall: Transplants given to recipients were multivisceral, liver-intestinal, or isolated intestinal. Once they had received anti-thymocyte globulin induction, all recipients took tacrolimus and steroids for two to three years. Overall study findings and caveats: Recipient marrow contained GvH clones, some of which appeared first in ileum or blood. Graft-donor T cell macrochimerism in patients accompanied high graft-versus-host to host-versus-graft clonal ratios in allografts.

Trimming at V came to 1 base and at J to 4 bases, leaving 5 bases not matched to a gene. The CDR3 covers 16 residues. Germline values: CDR1 MGHRA, CDR2 YSYEKL. Profiling relied on immunoSEQ multiplex PCR, and the TCRdb table lists in-frame clones only, not all of them. The sample carries roughly 120,000 clones, 90% recorded once. Points on this clone: What it binds is not known.

The chain links TRBV4-1 to TRBJ2-2, with TRBD1 identical over 8 bases. This clonotype originated in a human donor who received an intestinal transplant. This material consisted of unstimulated CD4+ T cells sorted from spleen or lymph node cells, taken before intestinal transplant. CDR3 coding DNA: TGCGCCAGCAGCCAAGCAGCCAGGGGGCGCACCGGGGAGCTGTTTTTT. Translated: CASSQAARGRTGELFF.